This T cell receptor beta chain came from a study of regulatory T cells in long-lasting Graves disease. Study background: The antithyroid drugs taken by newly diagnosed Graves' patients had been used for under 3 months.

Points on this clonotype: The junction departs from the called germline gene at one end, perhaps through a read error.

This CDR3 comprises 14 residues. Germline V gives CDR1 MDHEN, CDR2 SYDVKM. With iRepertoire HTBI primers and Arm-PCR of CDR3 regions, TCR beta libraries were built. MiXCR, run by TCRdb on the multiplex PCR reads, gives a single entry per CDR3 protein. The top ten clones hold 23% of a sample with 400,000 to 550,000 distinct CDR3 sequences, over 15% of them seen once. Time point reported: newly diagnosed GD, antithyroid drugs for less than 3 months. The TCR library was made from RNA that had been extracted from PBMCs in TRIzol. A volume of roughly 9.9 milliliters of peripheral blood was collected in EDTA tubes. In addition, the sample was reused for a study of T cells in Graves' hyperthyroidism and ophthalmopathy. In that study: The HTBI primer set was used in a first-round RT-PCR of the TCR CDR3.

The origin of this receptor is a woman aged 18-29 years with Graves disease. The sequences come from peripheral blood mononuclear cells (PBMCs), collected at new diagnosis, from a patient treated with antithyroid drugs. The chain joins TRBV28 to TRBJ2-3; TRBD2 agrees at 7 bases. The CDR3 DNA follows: TGTGCCAGTACGGGGGGACTGGTCACAGATACGCGGTATTTT. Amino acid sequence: CASTGGLVTDTRYF.